A selection of T cell receptor beta chains follows, all from one sample in a study of a mutant IDH1 vaccine in newly diagnosed glioma. This table comes from immunoSEQ multiplex PCR, and its TCRdb copy is limited to in-frame clones, with some not included. The data show about 15,000 clones, over 75% seen once. Material: PBMCs, obtained from a glioma patient treated with radiotherapy, temozolomide or both. Source of these receptors: a woman between 40 and 55 years old with glioma. Some clones in this sample may be carry-over from other donors' samples. CDR3s include the opening cysteine and the closing phenylalanine or tryptophan. The order of the fields is V gene, clone size, J gene, D gene, CDR3 DNA, CDR3 protein. A D gene is named only where the DNA matches it firmly. Clone size is shown for a subset of rows, as once, few, many or a class of expanded clone.

V: TRBV30; size: once; J: TRBJ1-4; D: -; DNA: TGTGCCTCCGCGAAAGGCACTAATGAAAAACTGTTTTTT; CDR3: CASAKGTNEKLFF
V: TRBV6-5; size: -; J: TRBJ1-5; D: -; DNA: TGTGCCAGCAGTTACGCGGGCAGTAGCAATCAGCCCCAGCATTTT; CDR3: CASSYAGSSNQPQHF
V: TRBV19; size: -; J: TRBJ1-5; D: -; DNA: TGTGCCTCCCGACCGGAGGACTATAGCAATCAGCCCCAGCATTTT; CDR3: CASRPEDYSNQPQHF
V: TRBV5-8; size: -; J: TRBJ2-7; D: TRBD1; DNA: TGTGCCAGCAGCCCTCGAGGACAGGGATCCTACGAGCAGTACTTC; CDR3: CASSPRGQGSYEQYF
V: TRBV2; size: once; J: TRBJ2-3; D: -; DNA: TGTGCCAGCTCCTTGGGAGCCACAGATACGCAGTATTTT; CDR3: CASSLGATDTQYF
V: TRBV5-4; size: -; J: TRBJ1-3; D: TRBD1; DNA: TGTGCCAGCAGCTCGGCTGGGGGACAGGGGGCAGTTTTTGGAAACACCATATATTTT; CDR3: CASSSAGGQGAVFGNTIYF
V: TRBV5-3; size: -; J: TRBJ1-2; D: -; DNA: TGTGCCAGAAGCGCGGCCAAGTGGAGTCCCTATGGCTACACCTTC; CDR3: CARSAAKWSPYGYTF
V: TRBV4-1; size: -; J: TRBJ2-5; D: TRBD1; DNA: TGCGCCAGCAGCCATCCCACCCCCGGGACAGGGGTTGCAGAGACCCAGTACTTC; CDR3: CASSHPTPGTGVAETQYF
V: TRBV11-3; size: -; J: TRBJ2-2; D: -; DNA: TGTGCCAGCAGCCCACCTGAGAGGCCCGGGGAGCTGTTTTTT; CDR3: CASSPPERPGELFF
V: TRBV5-1; size: -; J: TRBJ2-3; D: TRBD1; DNA: TGCGCCAGCAGCTTGGGGTTGGGACAGGAACGCACAGATACGCAGTATTTT; CDR3: CASSLGLGQERTDTQYF
V: TRBV9; size: -; J: TRBJ1-1; D: -; DNA: TGTGCCAGCAGCCCTAACACGGGGGGGGTGAGCACTGAAGCTTTCTTT; CDR3: CASSPNTGGVSTEAFF
V: TRBV29-1; size: -; J: TRBJ2-1; D: -; DNA: TGCAGCGTTGAAGACGCGGAGGCAGGGGGGAACTACAATGAGCAGTTCTTC; CDR3: CSVEDAEAGGNYNEQFF
V: TRBV30; size: -; J: TRBJ2-3; D: TRBD2; DNA: TGTGCCTGCTCACTAGCGGGGGTTACGCAGTATTTT; CDR3: CACSLAGVTQYF
V: TRBV6-1; size: -; J: TRBJ1-5; D: TRBD1; DNA: TGTGCCAGCAGTAAACAGGGGTTGAGCAATCAGCCCCAGCATTTT; CDR3: CASSKQGLSNQPQHF
V: TRBV5-1; size: -; J: TRBJ2-6; D: TRBD1; DNA: TGCGCCAGCACCCATCAACAGGGGGCTGGGGCCAACGTCCTGACTTTC; CDR3: CASTHQQGAGANVLTF
V: TRBV19; size: -; J: TRBJ2-2; D: -; DNA: TGTGCCAGTAGTGTTCCTCTGGCCGGGGAGCTGTTTTTT; CDR3: CASSVPLAGELFF
V: TRBV6-1; size: -; J: TRBJ1-4; D: -; DNA: TGTGCCAGCAGACTAGGTGGGTCGAACGAAAAACTGTTTTTT; CDR3: CASRLGGSNEKLFF
V: TRBV19; size: once; J: TRBJ1-2; D: -; DNA: TGTGCCAGTAGTATAGAGGCCTCCCCATATGGCTACACCTTC; CDR3: CASSIEASPYGYTF
V: TRBV19; size: once; J: TRBJ1-1; D: -; DNA: TGTGCCAGTAGTATAGCGGCGGGGGACACTGAAGCTTTCTTT; CDR3: CASSIAAGDTEAFF
V: TRBV28; size: -; J: TRBJ2-3; D: -; DNA: TGTGCCAGCAGTTTCAGGAGGGGCACAGATACGCAGTATTTT; CDR3: CASSFRRGTDTQYF
V: TRBV15; size: -; J: TRBJ2-1; D: TRBD2; DNA: TGTGCCACCAGCATCCGCGGGAGGGCCATAGGGCAGTTCTTC; CDR3: CATSIRGRAIGQFF
V: TRBV27; size: large; J: TRBJ1-2; D: -; DNA: TGTGCCAGCAGTTTTGATCCGAACTATGGCTACACCTTC; CDR3: CASSFDPNYGYTF
V: TRBV2; size: -; J: TRBJ2-7; D: -; DNA: TGTGCCAGCACGATAGGGACCTTTTACGAGCAGTACTTC; CDR3: CASTIGTFYEQYF
V: TRBV7-9; size: -; J: TRBJ2-3; D: -; DNA: TGTGCCAGCAGCTTAGTAACTTTGAGGCGGGGTAGCACAGATACGCAGTATTTT; CDR3: CASSLVTLRRGSTDTQYF
V: TRBV12-5; size: -; J: TRBJ2-5; D: -; DNA: TGTGCTAGTGGCAATCTGGCGGGGCGAGAGACCCAGTACTTC; CDR3: CASGNLAGRETQYF
V: TRBV6-5; size: -; J: TRBJ1-2; D: -; DNA: TGTGCCAGCAGTTACTCGACCCTCGGGGATAGGGGCTACACCTTC; CDR3: CASSYSTLGDRGYTF